This entry lists 22 T cell receptor beta chains sequenced from one sample in a study of T cell repertoires in cytomegalovirus infection. Antigen specificity for these receptors is unknown. One entry per CDR3 protein, called by TCRdb with MiXCR from the reads. The sample lists around 710,000 distinct CDR3 sequences, 25% to 35% occurring once. The material was cultured CD8+ T cells from PBMCs, obtained from culture after CMV antigen stimulation. The source of these receptors is a human donor in good health (CMV status not recorded). Some clones in this sample may be carry-over from other donors' samples.

The chain combines TRBV11-1 with TRBJ2-7, with D perhaps TRBD2 (6 bases). V dropped 1 base and J dropped 3 bases, with 16 bases sitting between them. The germline V gene has CDR1 SGHAT and CDR2 FQDESV (reference sequence). The CDR3 is 16 residues long. For the CDR3, the DNA is TGTGCCAGCAGCTTAGGAGGCGGGGTAGTCAACTACGAGCAGTACGTC. Translated: CASSLGGGVVNYEQYV.

The V and J genes are TRBV11-3 and TRBJ2-3; D gene uncertain. Germline assignment: CDR1 SGHNT and CDR2 YENEEA. V lost 6 bases and J lost 5, with 12 bases in between. This CDR3 is built from 13 residues. The CDR3 sequence: CASRDSRRDTQYF. The CDR3 nucleotides read TGTGCCAGCAGAGACTCTAGGCGAGATACGCAGTATTTT.

The rearrangement joins TRBV20-1 to TRBJ2-7; 10 bases line up with TRBD2. In germline, CDR1 is DFQATT, CDR2 SNEGSKA (reference sequence). There are 15 residues in the CDR3. Trimming cost V 0 bases and J 2 bases; bases outside gene matches: 4. The DNA for the CDR3 is TGCAGTGCTAGAGACCTAGCGGGGGCCGCCTACGAGCAGTACTTC. Amino acids: CSARDLAGAAYEQYF.

This chain joins TRBV7-6 and TRBJ2-7, with D perhaps being TRBD1 or TRBD2 (6 bases each). The germline V gene encodes CDR1 SGHVS and CDR2 FNYEAQ. The CDR3 has 19 residues. The CDR3 spells CVSSLVSWEDRGTLYEQYV. The CDR3 region has the DNA TGTGTCAGCAGCTTAGTATCGTGGGAGGACAGAGGGACCTTATACGAGCAGTACGTC.

Points on this clonotype: A much larger clonotype is one base distant, so this may be a read error. The chain employs TRBV7-6 and TRBJ2-5, with 7 positions matching TRBD1. The CDR3 spans 16 residues. V was clipped by 1 base and J by 5 bases; unmatched bases: 10. Germline V gene data show CDR1 as SGHVS and CDR2 as FNYEAQ. CDR3 in amino acids: CASSLGGTAARETQYF. The CDR3 DNA follows: TGTGCCAGCAGCTTAGGGGGGACAGCCGCCCGGGAGACCCAGTACTTC.

This clonotype was counted once. The V call is TRBV24-1, the J call TRBJ1-1; perhaps TRBD1 as D (5 bases). The CDR3 loop spans 13 amino acids. Germline CDR1 KGHDR, CDR2 SFDVKD. V lost 6 bases, J lost 5 bases, and 12 bases lay in between. CDR3 sequence: CATSPGRKTEAFF. CDR3 DNA: TGTGCCACCAGTCCAGGGAGGAAGACTGAAGCTTTCTTT.

In this sample, this clonotype turned up a few times. The chain links TRBV7-9 to TRBJ1-4; D might be TRBD1 (6 bases). The germline V and J ends were trimmed by 5 bases and 0 bases, with 16 bases remaining between them. Germline CDR1 SEHNR, CDR2 FQNEAQ (reference sequence). The CDR3 loop spans 17 amino acids. The CDR3, as DNA: TGTGCCAGCAGCCCCCTAATCAGGGGTCCAACTAATGAAAAACTGTTTTTT. Amino acids: CASSPLIRGPTNEKLFF.

The V call is TRBV7-9, the J call TRBJ2-5; 7 bases are a match to TRBD1. V shed 2 bases and J 1 base; nucleotides not matched to a gene: 16. Germline V gene sequence: CDR1 SEHNR, CDR2 FQNEAQ (reference sequence). This CDR3 comprises 19 residues. CDR3 DNA: TGTGCCAGCAGCTTAATTTTATGGGACAGCCTTATATCCCAAGAGACCCAGTACTTC. Amino acid sequence: CASSLILWDSLISQETQYF.

The chain joins TRBV27 to TRBJ1-4, with 12 bases aligning to TRBD1. In germline, CDR1 is MNHEY, CDR2 SMNVEV (reference sequence). Trimming at V came to 5 bases and at J to 4 bases, leaving 8 bases not matched to a gene. This CDR3 has 17 amino acids. The CDR3 protein is CASSPRDRGRNNEKLFF. Written as DNA, the CDR3 is TGTGCCAGCAGTCCCCGGGACAGGGGGCGCAATAATGAAAAACTGTTTTTT.

The chain couples TRBV6-5 to TRBJ2-3; D remains unclear. Germline-derived CDR1 and CDR2 are MNHEY and SVGAGI. This CDR3 contains 15 residues. Trimming took off 2 bases at V and 4 bases at J, with 13 bases between the two ends. CDR3 amino acids: CASSYDWAPPDTQYF. CDR3 sequence (DNA): TGTGCCAGCAGTTACGATTGGGCACCCCCAGATACGCAGTATTTT.

The V gene is TRBV13, the J gene TRBJ2-2; no definite D call. The germline gives CDR1 PRHDT, CDR2 FYEKMQ (reference sequence). The CDR3 has 14 amino acids. The ends were cut back, 0 bases at V and 8 bases at J, with 10 bases in the middle. The CDR3 spells CASSLGSYAGELFF. The CDR3 nucleotides read TGTGCCAGCAGCTTAGGGTCGTATGCGGGGGAGCTGTTTTTT. The full variable domain, completed using reference TRBV13 and TRBJ2-2, is AAGVIQSPRHLIKEKRETATLKCYPIPRHDTVYWYQQGPGQDPQFLISFYEKMQSDKGSIPDRFSAQQFSDYHSELNMSSLELGDSALYFCASSLGSYAGELFFGEGSRLTVL.

This clonotype showed up just a few times. The chain employs TRBV20-1 and TRBJ2-2; perhaps TRBD1 as D (6 bases). Trimming removed 0 bases at V and 4 bases at J, with 12 bases between. The CDR3 length is 15 residues. Germline V gene lookup returns CDR1 DFQATT and CDR2 SNEGSKA (reference sequence). CDR3 residues: CSARDNRDGTGELFF. CDR3 nucleotides: TGCAGTGCTAGAGATAACAGGGATGGCACCGGGGAGCTGTTTTTT.

This sequence joins TRBV10-3 and TRBJ2-3; tentative D call: TRBD2 (5 bases). With 0 bases removed from V and 2 bases from J, the gap between germline ends came to 12 bases. Germline lookup yields CDR1 ENHRY and CDR2 SYGVKD. The CDR3 loop spans 16 amino acids. CDR3 amino acids: CAISESLAGLTDTQYF. CDR3 nucleotides: TGTGCCATCAGTGAGTCATTGGCGGGTCTCACAGATACGCAGTATTTT.

This clonotype showed up just a few times. The chain uses TRBV7-9 and TRBJ1-2; D unresolved. Per the germline V gene, CDR1 is SEHNR and CDR2 is FQNEAQ (reference sequence). The CDR3 runs to 15 residues. The V end was cut by 1 base, the J end by 4 bases, with 13 bases between. CDR3 nucleotides: TGTGCCAGCAGCTTAGATTCTGGCTCTCCCTATGGCTACACCTTC. This translates into CASSLDSGSPYGYTF. Drawing the rest from reference TRBV7-9 and TRBJ1-2, the complete variable domain is DTGVSQNPRHKITKRGQNVTFRCDPISEHNRLYWYRQTLGQGPEFLTYFQNEAQLEKSRLLSDRFSAERPKGSFSTLEIQRTEQGDSAMYLCASSLDSGSPYGYTFGSGTRLTVV.

This clonotype was counted between two and nine times. The V gene is TRBV19, the J gene TRBJ2-2, with a possible D match to TRBD1 (6 bases). The V gene's germline CDR1 is LNHDA and CDR2 SQIVND (reference sequence). The germline V and J ends were trimmed by 3 bases and 2 bases, with 10 bases remaining between them. The CDR3 contains 15 residues. The CDR3 here is CASSIWDTNTGELFF. CDR3 in DNA: TGTGCCAGTAGTATCTGGGACACAAACACCGGGGAGCTGTTTTTT.

On this clonotype: The junction departs from the called germline gene at one end, perhaps through a read error. The V call is TRBV6-2 or TRBV6-3, the J call TRBJ1-5; D uncertain. The CDR3 length is 19 residues. Germline loops: CDR1 MNHEY, CDR2 SVGEGT. CDR3 region: CARSCHGNGDSIGNQPQHF. Here the CDR3 DNA reads TGTGCCAGGAGTTGTCACGGGAATGGGGATAGCATTGGCAATCAGCCCCAGCATTTT.

The chain is built from TRBV4-3 and TRBJ2-1, with D uncertain. Germline loops: CDR1 LGHNA, CDR2 YSLEER. The CDR3 is made up of 14 amino acids. The germline V and J ends were trimmed by 0 bases and 9 bases, with 12 bases remaining between them. The CDR3 bases are TGCGCCAGCAGCCAAGATAGATCATATGGTGAGCAGTTCTTC. Encoded protein: CASSQDRSYGEQFF.

This clonotype occurred many times. V gene TRBV7-6 combines with J gene TRBJ1-6; no clear D gene. This CDR3 has 15 amino acids. Looked up from germline, CDR1 is SGHVS and CDR2 is FNYEAQ. The germline V and J ends were trimmed by 7 bases and 4 bases, with 14 bases remaining between them. The chain's CDR3 is CASTPKTIYNSPLHF. The CDR3 DNA follows: TGTGCCAGCACCCCTAAAACGATTTATAATTCACCCCTCCACTTT. Full variable domain (missing parts from reference TRBV7-6 and TRBJ1-6): GAGVSQSPRYKVTKRGQDVALRCDPISGHVSLYWYRQALGQGPEFLTYFNYEAQQDKSGLPNDRFSAERPEGSISTLTIQRTEQRDSAMYRCASTPKTIYNSPLHFGNGTRLTVT.

This clonotype was found a few times. The chain has TRBV6-8 and TRBJ1-2; D is uncertain. The CDR3 has 14 residues. CDR1 is MNHGY, CDR2 SAAAGT, per germline. V was clipped by 6 bases and J by 2 bases, with 13 bases between them. CDR3 sequence reads: CASSLTDGNYGYTF. As DNA, the CDR3 is TGTGCCAGCAGCCTTACTGACGGAAACTATGGCTACACCTTC.

The genes are TRBV6-2 or TRBV6-3 and TRBJ1-5; unclear D gene. The V end lost 2 bases, the J end lost 6 bases, and 11 bases lay between the germline ends. This CDR3 has 14 amino acids. Germline V gene sequence: CDR1 MNHEY, CDR2 SVGEGT. This chain's CDR3 is CASSYPAPGQPQHF. CDR3 bases: TGTGCCAGCAGTTACCCTGCCCCGGGTCAGCCCCAGCATTTT.

This clonotype was counted only a few times. The chain recombines TRBV6-6 with TRBJ2-1; D is possibly TRBD2 (6 bases). The ends were cut back, 2 bases at V and 12 bases at J, with 20 bases in the middle. The CDR3 spans 15 residues. CDR1 is MNHNY, CDR2 SVGAGI, per germline (reference sequence). In DNA, the CDR3 is TGTGCCAGCAGTTACCCAGAAATCGGCGGGGTACCGCAGTTCTTC. Residues: CASSYPEIGGVPQFF.

V usage is TRBV5-1 and J usage is TRBJ1-1; D might be TRBD1 (5 bases). The CDR3 runs to 18 residues. Per germline, CDR1 SGHRS and CDR2 YFSETQ. V was shortened by 1 base and J by 4 bases, with 23 bases between the two germline ends. CDR3 nucleotides: TGCGCCAGCAGCTTGCCTCGGGACGCAGCCCCGCAGAGCACTGAAGCTTTCTTT. The encoded protein is CASSLPRDAAPQSTEAFF.